The clone carrying this T cell receptor beta chain was recorded at least ten times. This sample stems from a study of type 1 regulatory T cells. Study-wide background: T-allo10 is an in vitro-generated, Tr1-enriched CD4 T cell product specific for alloantigen.

V shed 5 bases, J shed 2 bases, and the junction held 3 bases outside the gene matches. The CDR3 has 15 amino acids. CDR1 is SNHLY, CDR2 FYNNEI, per germline. TCRdb reanalysed the reads using MiXCR and keeps one entry per CDR3 protein. The sample contains some 18,000 distinct CDR3 sequences, 10% to 13% of which appear only once. The TCR sequence derives from a human donor in good health. Sequencing was carried out using CD4+ T cells, either the whole sample or a sorted fraction (not recorded which). J is TRBJ1-6 and V is TRBV2, with 7 bases identical to TRBD1. The CDR3 bases are TGTGCCAGCAGTCCAGGACAGGCCTATAATTCACCCCTCCACTTT. Translated, it gives CASSPGQAYNSPLHF.